These 14 T cell receptor beta chains were sequenced from one sample in a study of beta chain features in type 1 diabetes. Broader study findings: TCRB CDR3s were moderately but significantly shorter in Type 1 diabetes patients in all four CD4+ subsets.

Since all of the isolated RNA was reverse transcribed, expressed TCRB transcripts were what got sequenced. The data were produced by immunoSEQ multiplex PCR, yet TCRdb's version contains in-frame clones alone and is incomplete. Of more than 95,000 clones listed, 25% to 35% were seen once; the top ten hold 0.53%. Antigens of these TCRs are unknown. Sequencing was carried out using central memory CD4+ T cells from blood. Receptors were obtained from a woman aged 18-29 years with type 1 diabetes.

The CDR3 is CASSATAGNTIYF. The CDR3, as DNA: TGTGCCAGTAGTGCTACTGCTGGAAACACCATATATTTT. This chain connects TRBV19 to TRBJ1-3, with unresolved D. The V and J ends lost 5 bases and 2 bases respectively, with 7 bases between them. CDR3 length: 13 amino acids. CDR1 is LNHDA, CDR2 SQIVND, per germline (reference sequence).

This clone was counted only a few times. This chain uses TRBV11-2 with TRBJ2-3, with TRBD2 matching 7 bases. The germline CDR1 and CDR2 sequences are SGHAT and FQNNGV. With V trimmed by 5 bases and J by 5 bases, 1 base remained unmatched. The CDR3 loop spans 12 amino acids. The CDR3 bases are TGTGCCAGCAGCCCGGGGGGAGATACGCAGTATTTT. Translating gives CASSPGGDTQYF.

With regard to this clone: Other DNA sequences in the same sample also yield this CDR3. V usage is TRBV5-1 and J usage is TRBJ2-5; 11 bases are a match to TRBD2. The junction had 4 bases not matched to a gene; V was cut back by 5 bases and J by 4 bases. Germline V lookup: CDR1 SGHRS, CDR2 YFSETQ. The CDR3 has 14 amino acids. DNA of the CDR3: TGCGCCAGCAGACCCGGACTAGCGGGAGAGACCCAGTACTTC. Its protein product is CASRPGLAGETQYF.

The chain has TRBV5-1 and TRBJ2-6, with D tentatively TRBD1 (6 bases). The germline V gene encodes CDR1 SGHRS and CDR2 YFSETQ. The CDR3 is 17 residues long. The V end was cut by 4 bases, the J end by 1 base, with 15 bases between. CDR3 in amino acids: CASSPDQQGSGANVLTF. Here the CDR3 DNA reads TGCGCCAGCAGCCCGGATCAACAGGGATCTGGGGCCAACGTCCTGACTTTC.

The chain combines TRBV7-8 with TRBJ2-2; D possibly corresponds to TRBD1 (5 bases). The CDR3 contains 18 residues. Per germline, CDR1 SGHVS and CDR2 FQNEAQ. V was shortened by 5 bases and J by 0 bases, with 19 bases between the two germline ends. This chain's CDR3 is CASSLRVVEGANTGELFF. The CDR3 nucleotides are TGTGCCAGCAGCCTACGGGTGGTGGAAGGGGCGAACACCGGGGAGCTGTTTTTT. The whole variable domain, remainder taken from reference TRBV7-8 and TRBJ2-2, is GAGVSQSPRYKVAKRGQDVALRCDPISGHVSLFWYQQALGQGPEFLTYFQNEAQLDKSGLPSDRFFAERPEGSVSTLKIQRTQQEDSAVYLCASSLRVVEGANTGELFFGEGSRLTVL.

The chain couples TRBV15 to TRBJ2-7; no clear D. The CDR3 length is 16 residues. The germline gives CDR1 LNHNV, CDR2 YYDKDF (reference sequence). V lost 0 bases to trimming and J lost 4 bases, with 16 bases between them. DNA of the CDR3: TGTGCCACCAGCAGAGATAGATCGACAATAACGTACGAGCAGTACTTC. This sequence encodes CATSRDRSTITYEQYF.

This chain links TRBV11-2 with TRBJ2-1, with 11 bases identical to TRBD2. The V gene's germline CDR1 is SGHAT and CDR2 FQNNGV. Germline trimming cut 5 bases from V and 8 bases from J; bases unmatched to any gene: 11. The CDR3 runs to 16 residues. The CDR3: CASSPVGSGREDEQFF. The CDR3 nucleotides read TGTGCCAGCAGCCCGGTGGGTAGCGGGAGGGAGGATGAGCAGTTCTTC.

As concerns this clone: Mismatch with germline at one junction end may stem from a read error. The same CDR3 arises from other DNA sequences in this sample as well. The chain combines TRBV4-3 with TRBJ2-6, with D possibly matching TRBD1 (5 bases). This CDR3 is 15 amino acids long. Germline CDR1 and CDR2: LGHNA and YSLEER. The CDR3 is CASTLVGSGANVLTF. In DNA, the CDR3 is TGCGCCAGCACCCTAGTCGGCTCTGGGGCTAACGTCCTGACTTTC.

This sequence joins TRBV18 and TRBJ2-1; TRBD1 aligns across 10 bases. V lost 4 bases and J lost 0; bases outside the gene matches: 0. The germline V gene has CDR1 KGHSH and CDR2 LQKENI. The CDR3 has 15 residues. CDR3: CASSRTGGSYNEQFF. The CDR3 DNA follows: TGTGCCAGCTCACGGACAGGGGGCTCCTACAATGAGCAGTTCTTC.

This sequence joins TRBV10-3 and TRBJ2-1; 9 positions agree with TRBD2. Trimming cost V 6 bases and J 6 bases; bases outside gene matches: 15. The CDR3 has 17 residues. Germline loops: CDR1 ENHRY, CDR2 SYGVKD. CDR3 nucleotides: TGTGCCATCAGAGAGAGACTTAGCGGGAGAATGGGCAATGAGCAGTTCTTC. It translates to CAIRERLSGRMGNEQFF.

This chain joins TRBV19 and TRBJ1-4; TRBD1 matches 9 bases. From germline, CDR1 is LNHDA and CDR2 SQIVND (reference sequence). Unmatched junction bases numbered 10, after V lost 6 bases and J lost 8 bases. The CDR3 contains 15 residues. The CDR3 DNA follows: TGTGCCAGTAGCGACTTACAGGGGGCGCGGGAAAAACTGTTTTTT. It translates to CASSDLQGAREKLFF.

The gene calls are TRBV10-3 and TRBJ1-5; tentatively, D is TRBD1 (6 bases). Trimming left V 7 bases short and J 8 bases short, with 15 bases between. Per the germline V gene, CDR1 is ENHRY and CDR2 is SYGVKD. The CDR3 is 13 residues long. The CDR3, as DNA: TGTGCCATCAATAGAGGGGGAAACGAGCCCCAGCATTTT. Protein product: CAINRGGNEPQHF.

Remarks on this clone: In the same sample, other DNA sequences code for this CDR3. CDR3 region: CASSLSGTTNEKLFF. CDR3 DNA: TGTGCCAGCAGCCTTTCAGGGACAACTAATGAAAAACTGTTTTTT. V is TRBV28 and J is TRBJ1-4, with a weak D call TRBD1 (5 bases). Trimming shortened V by 6 bases and J by 0 bases, and 11 bases separated the two germline ends. This CDR3 is 15 amino acids long. Germline V gene sequence: CDR1 MDHEN, CDR2 SYDVKM.

The CDR3 DNA is TGTGCCAGCAGTCAGCAGGGTTACGGCACCGGGGAGCTGTTTTTT. Translating it yields CASSQQGYGTGELFF. The J gene is TRBJ2-2, the V gene TRBV2; tentatively, D is TRBD1 (5 bases). Germline V gives CDR1 SNHLY, CDR2 FYNNEI. CDR3 length: 15 amino acids. Trimming left V 5 bases short and J 4 bases short, with 14 bases between. Complete variable domain (other parts from reference TRBV2 and TRBJ2-2): EPEVTQTPSHQVTQMGQEVILRCVPISNHLYFYWYRQILGQKVEFLVSFYNNEISEKSEIFDDQFSVERPDGSNFTLKIRSTKLEDSAMYFCASSQQGYGTGELFFGEGSRLTVL.